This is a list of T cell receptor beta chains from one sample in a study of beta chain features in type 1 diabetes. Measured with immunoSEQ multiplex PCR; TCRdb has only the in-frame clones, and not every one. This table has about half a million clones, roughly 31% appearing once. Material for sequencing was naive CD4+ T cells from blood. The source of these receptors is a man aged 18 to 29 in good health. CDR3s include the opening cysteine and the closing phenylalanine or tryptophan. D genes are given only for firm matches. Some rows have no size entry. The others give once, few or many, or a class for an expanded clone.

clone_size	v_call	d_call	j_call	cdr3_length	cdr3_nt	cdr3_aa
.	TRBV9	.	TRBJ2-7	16	TGTGCCAGCAGCGTAGGGTCTAGCGCGAATTACTACGAGCAGTACTTC	CASSVGSSANYYEQYF
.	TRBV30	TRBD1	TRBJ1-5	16	TGTGCCTGGAGTCAAGAGGGGGCTCGCAGGGATCAGCCCCAGCATTTT	CAWSQEGARRDQPQHF
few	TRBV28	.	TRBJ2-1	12	TGTGCCAGCAGATGGCAACAGAATGAGCAGTTCTTC	CASRWQQNEQFF
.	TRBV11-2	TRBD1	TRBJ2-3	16	TGTGCCAGCAGCCAAATAAGGGACAGGGGACCAGATACGCAGTATTTT	CASSQIRDRGPDTQYF
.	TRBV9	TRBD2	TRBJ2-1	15	TGTGCCAGCAGCGCGGGACTAGCGGGAGACAATGAGCAGTTCTTC	CASSAGLAGDNEQFF
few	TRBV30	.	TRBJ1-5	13	TGTGCCCTGGGGACCCGTGATGATCAGCCCCAGCATTTT	CALGTRDDQPQHF
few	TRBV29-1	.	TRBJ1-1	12	TGCAGCGGCGGACAGTCGGTCACTGAAGCTTTCTTT	CSGGQSVTEAFF
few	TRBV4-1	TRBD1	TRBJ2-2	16	TGCGCCAGCAGCCCCAGGACAGGGTCGAACACCGGGGAGCTGTTTTTT	CASSPRTGSNTGELFF
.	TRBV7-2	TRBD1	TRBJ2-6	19	TGTGCCAGCAGCGCTAGAGGGACAGGGTTTTCCTCTGGGGCCAACGTCCTGACTTTC	CASSARGTGFSSGANVLTF
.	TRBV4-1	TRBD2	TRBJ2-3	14	TGCGCCAGCAGCCAAGAAGGGAGGGAAGATACGCAGTATTTT	CASSQEGREDTQYF
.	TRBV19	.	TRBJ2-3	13	TGTGCCAGTAGTATCGCTGGCACAGATACGCAGTATTTT	CASSIAGTDTQYF
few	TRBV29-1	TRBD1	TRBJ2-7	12	TGCAGCGTCGGACAGGACTCCTACGAGCAGTACTTC	CSVGQDSYEQYF
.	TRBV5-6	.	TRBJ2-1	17	TGTGCCAGCAAGGAGGACTATCTTTCGAGCTCCTACAATGAGCAGTTCTTC	CASKEDYLSSSYNEQFF
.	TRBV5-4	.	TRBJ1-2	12	TGTGCCAGCAGCTTGGACATCTCTGGCTACACCTTC	CASSLDISGYTF
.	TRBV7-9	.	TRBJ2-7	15	TGTGCCAGCAGCTTAGAGGCTAGCGCGTGGTACGAGCAGTACTTC	CASSLEASAWYEQYF
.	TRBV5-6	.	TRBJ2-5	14	TGTGCCAGCAGCTTGGTTTACGATCAAGAGACCCAGTACTTC	CASSLVYDQETQYF
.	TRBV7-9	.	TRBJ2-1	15	TGTGCCAGCAGCTTATTCGGGAGTAACAACAATGAGCAGTTCTTC	CASSLFGSNNNEQFF
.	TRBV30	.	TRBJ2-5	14	TGTGCCTGGAGTGTGATAGGGGTTGACGAGACCCAGTACTTC	CAWSVIGVDETQYF
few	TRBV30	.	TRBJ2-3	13	TGTGCCTGGTCGGGGGGCCCCACAGATACGCAGTATTTT	CAWSGGPTDTQYF
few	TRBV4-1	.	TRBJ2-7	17	TGCGCCAGCAGCCATGAGCGCCGGGGCCCGTTTACTAACGAGCAGTACTTC	CASSHERRGPFTNEQYF
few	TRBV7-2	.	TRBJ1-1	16	TGTGCCAGCAGCCGACTGGGTTTCGACAGGAACACTGAAGCTTTCTTT	CASSRLGFDRNTEAFF
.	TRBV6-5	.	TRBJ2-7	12	TGTGCCAGCAGTTTACAGGGAAACGAGCAGTACTTC	CASSLQGNEQYF
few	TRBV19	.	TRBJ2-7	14	TGTGCCAGTAGTATCGTATCCCGCGGTTACGAGCAGTACTTC	CASSIVSRGYEQYF
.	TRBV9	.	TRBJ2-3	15	TGTGCCAGCAGCGTAGGGGACCCCAGCACAGATACGCAGTATTTT	CASSVGDPSTDTQYF
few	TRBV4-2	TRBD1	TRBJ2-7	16	TGTGCCAGCAGCCTAAGGACAGGGCAGGGGTACTACGAGCAGTACTTC	CASSLRTGQGYYEQYF
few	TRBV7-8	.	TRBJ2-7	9	TGTGCCAGCCCGTACGAGCAGTACTTC	CASPYEQYF
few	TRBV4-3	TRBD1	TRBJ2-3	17	TGCGCCAGCAGCCAAGGATCCCGGGACAGGGGCACAGATACGCAGTATTTT	CASSQGSRDRGTDTQYF
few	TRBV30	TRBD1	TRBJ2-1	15	TGTGCCTGGAGCCGGGGACAGGGTATCAGCAATGAGCAGTTCTTC	CAWSRGQGISNEQFF